This note documents a single T cell receptor beta chain sequence. No antigen is known for it. Clones were sequenced by immunoSEQ multiplex PCR, and TCRdb holds only the in-frame ones, with some missing. This sample has 30,000 or so clones, with approximately 90% found just once. Sample time point: week 47, end of study. Every single dose of the vaccine, 300 ug of mutant IDH1 20-mer peptide, came with topical imiquimod. This entry comes from a study of a mutant IDH1 vaccine in newly diagnosed glioma. Study-level information: First vaccine doses came 4-6 weeks after radiotherapy alone, or with temozolomide cycles.

This receptor was obtained from a man aged 35-49 years with glioma. The specimen comprised PBMCs, sampled from a glioma patient whose treatment included an IDH1 peptide vaccine.

In nucleotides, the CDR3 is TGTGCCAGCAGCCAAGTGGGTACTAGGGGCACCGGGGAGCTGTTTTTT. Its protein product is CASSQVGTRGTGELFF. The V gene is TRBV14, the J gene TRBJ2-2, with D possibly called TRBD1 or TRBD2 (5 bases each). CDR3 length: 16 residues. Per the germline V gene, CDR1 is SGHDN and CDR2 is FVKESK. Trimming left V 1 base short and J 4 bases short, with 13 bases between. Combining the CDR3 with reference TRBV14 and TRBJ2-2 gives the whole variable domain EAGVTQFPSHSVIEKGQTVTLRCDPISGHDNLYWYRRVMGKEIKFLLHFVKESKQDESGMPNNRFLAERTGGTYSTLKVQPAELEDSGVYFCASSQVGTRGTGELFFGEGSRLTVL.